A single sample gave rise to the 27 T cell receptor beta chains below, sequenced in a study of CD8+ T cells in alopecia areata listed by TCRdb under 2018. According to the study, the label for this sample's time point signals: baseline before oral tofacitinib. Library preparation used the immunoSEQ multiplex PCR assay. RNA was extracted from all samples and reverse transcribed into cDNA, which served as template for TCR sequencing. TCRdb re-hosts the immuneACCESS table, in-frame sequences only. Its copies lack some clones; in the studies checked, an unresolved V gene accounts for under half of them, and the cause for the rest is not known. This sample gives some 130,000 clones in total; approximately 49% of them show up just once. Approximately 18% of the sample belongs to the ten largest clones. The source was CD8+ T cells sorted from blood, collected at week 0. Receptors originate from a human donor with alopecia areata.

The V call is TRBV12-5, the J call TRBJ1-4; D not resolved. There are 15 residues in the CDR3. V was cut by 0 bases and J by 4 bases, with 9 bases left in between. Germline CDR1 is LGHNT and CDR2 is FRNRAP. The DNA of the CDR3 is TGTGCTAGTGGTTTGGTACAGCAGCATAATGAAAAACTGTTTTTT. This sequence encodes CASGLVQQHNEKLFF.

With regard to this clone: In the same sample, other DNA sequences code for this CDR3. The V call is TRBV9, the J call TRBJ1-1; D gene uncertain. The CDR3 is 13 residues long. Per the germline V gene, CDR1 is SGDLS and CDR2 is YYNGEE. Trimming pared 3 bases from V and 2 bases from J, leaving 8 bases between. DNA of the CDR3: TGTGCCAGCAGCGCCGGCGGAAACACTGAAGCTTTCTTT. Its translation is CASSAGGNTEAFF.

This clone was counted only a few times. The rearrangement uses TRBV4-1 and TRBJ1-2; 12 nucleotides line up with TRBD1. The germline CDR1 and CDR2 sequences are MGHRA and YSYEKL. The CDR3 consists of 15 residues. Trimming at V came to 5 bases and at J to 5 bases, leaving 6 bases not matched to a gene. This CDR3 is CASSSGQGASYGYTF. The CDR3 nucleotides are TGCGCCAGCAGCTCGGGACAGGGGGCGAGTTATGGCTACACCTTC.

The chain employs TRBV2 and TRBJ1-2; 8 bases fit TRBD1. V was pared by 2 bases and J by 4 bases, with 15 bases of the junction left unmatched. There are 18 residues in the CDR3. Germline V gene data show CDR1 as SNHLY and CDR2 as FYNNEI. The CDR3 DNA sequence: TGTGCCAGCAGTGAATACGCTCGCTCGGCGGGACAGGTCTATGGCTACACCTTC. Protein sequence: CASSEYARSAGQVYGYTF.

This chain joins TRBV4-2 and TRBJ2-7; TRBD2 matches at 7 bases. CDR1 and CDR2 (germline): LGHNA, YNFKEQ. The CDR3 contains 13 residues. Trimming cost V 6 bases and J 2 bases; bases outside gene matches: 4. DNA for the CDR3: TGTGCCAGCAGTCCAGCGGGGACCTACGAGCAGTACTTC. It encodes CASSPAGTYEQYF.

In this sample, this clone turned up once. CDR3 coding DNA: TGCGCCAGCAGCCAACCTGACACCTCCTACGAGCAGTACTTC. Translating gives CASSQPDTSYEQYF. The chain uses TRBV4-1 and TRBJ2-7; no clear D gene. The CDR3 spans 14 residues. Germline V gives CDR1 MGHRA, CDR2 YSYEKL. V lost 2 bases and J lost 0, with 8 bases in between.

This clone was seen a handful of times. The DNA for the CDR3 is TGTGCCTGGACCCGGGACTTAGGAAACACCATATATTTT. It is translated as CAWTRDLGNTIYF. The chain is built from TRBV30 and TRBJ1-3, with a weak D call TRBD1 (5 bases). V lost 4 bases, J lost 4 bases, and 11 bases lay in between. Germline-derived CDR1 and CDR2 are GTSNPN and SVGIG (reference sequence). This CDR3 is 13 amino acids long.

J is TRBJ2-7 and V is TRBV27, with D perhaps TRBD2 (6 bases). Germline CDR1 and CDR2: MNHEY and SMNVEV (reference sequence). The CDR3 length is 13 residues. The ends were cut back, 3 bases at V and 4 bases at J, with 10 bases in the middle. The CDR3 coding sequence is TGTGCCAGCAGTTTTCGGGGGACTTACGAGCAGTACTTC. It is translated as CASSFRGTYEQYF.

This chain joins TRBV9 and TRBJ1-2; tentatively, D is TRBD1 (6 bases). The V end lost 2 bases, the J end lost 10 bases, and 15 bases lay between the germline ends. Germline V gene lookup returns CDR1 SGDLS and CDR2 YYNGEE. This CDR3 region has 13 residues. The CDR3 DNA sequence: TGTGCCAGCAGCGTGGACAGAGAGGAGGACTACACCTTC. Its translation is CASSVDREEDYTF.

This clone was detected only once. The chain is built from TRBV5-1 and TRBJ2-7; D might be TRBD1 or TRBD2, each matching 5 bases. The V end lost 0 bases, the J end lost 3 bases, and 13 bases lay between the germline ends. CDR1 SGHRS and CDR2 YFSETQ come from the germline V gene. The CDR3 contains 15 residues. CDR3 nucleotides: TGCGCCAGCAGCTTGGAAGGGGACGGACGCTACGAGCAGTACTTC. Its protein is CASSLEGDGRYEQYF.

This clone was observed a handful of times. The V and J genes are TRBV29-1 and TRBJ2-7; possible D gene TRBD2, 6 bases. V lost 3 bases to trimming and J lost 4 bases, with 13 bases between them. This CDR3 has 13 residues. Germline V CDR1 and CDR2: SQVTM, ANQGSEA. The CDR3 loop is CSVDPGDQYEQYF. The CDR3 coding sequence is TGCAGCGTTGATCCGGGGGATCAATACGAGCAGTACTTC.

The V call is TRBV5-6, the J call TRBJ2-1, with 8 bases aligning to TRBD2. V lost 0 bases to trimming and J lost 3 bases; unmatched junction nucleotides: 2. The CDR3 is 15 amino acids. The germline CDR1 and CDR2 sequences are SGHDT and YYEEEE. CDR3 in amino acids: CASSLAGGRYNEQFF. The CDR3 coding sequence is TGTGCCAGCAGCTTGGCGGGGGGGCGCTACAATGAGCAGTTCTTC.

This chain uses TRBV18 with TRBJ2-5; D might be TRBD1 (6 bases). V lost 7 bases and J 2 bases, leaving 8 bases between the germline ends. CDR3 size: 12 residues. Germline V CDR1 and CDR2: KGHSH, LQKENI. CDR3: CASLGQQETQYF. CDR3 nucleotide sequence: TGTGCCAGCTTGGGACAACAAGAGACCCAGTACTTC.

In this sample, this clone turned up a few times. The gene calls are TRBV5-4 and TRBJ2-7, with TRBD1 as a possible D gene (6 bases). The CDR3 runs to 13 residues. The germline V gene has CDR1 SGHNT and CDR2 YYREEE (reference sequence). Trimming shortened V by 4 bases and J by 4 bases, and 12 bases separated the two germline ends. The CDR3 DNA is TGTGCCAGCAGCCCGGGACAACTTTACGAGCAGTACTTC. This sequence encodes CASSPGQLYEQYF.

This chain joins TRBV5-1 and TRBJ1-3; D unclear. V dropped 0 bases and J dropped 2 bases, with 9 bases sitting between them. This CDR3 has 15 residues. Germline assignment: CDR1 SGHRS and CDR2 YFSETQ. The CDR3 reads CASSLGPAAGNTIYF. The CDR3 nucleotides are TGCGCCAGCAGCTTGGGGCCGGCGGCTGGAAACACCATATATTTT.

The CDR3 DNA sequence: TGCAGCGTTGTTGACAGGGACACCGGGGAGCTGTTTTTT. It yields the protein CSVVDRDTGELFF. The chain recombines TRBV29-1 with TRBJ2-2; 7 bases fit TRBD1. Germline V gives CDR1 SQVTM, CDR2 ANQGSEA. The trim removed 4 bases at V and 3 bases at J, leaving 2 bases unmatched. This CDR3 has 13 residues.

The genes are TRBV19 and TRBJ1-4; 7 bases align to TRBD1. CDR1 LNHDA and CDR2 SQIVND come from the germline V gene (reference sequence). CDR3 length: 13 amino acids. Losses at the gene ends were 6 bases for V and 2 bases for J; bases not matched to a gene: 0. CDR3 in amino acids: CASRTGTNEKLFF. In nucleotides, the CDR3 is TGTGCCAGTAGGACAGGGACTAATGAAAAACTGTTTTTT.

The chain has TRBV6-1 and TRBJ2-5, with D uncertain. Per germline, CDR1 MNHNS and CDR2 SASEGT. The ends were cut back, 7 bases at V and 5 bases at J, with 20 bases in the middle. The CDR3 is made up of 15 amino acids. CDR3 loop: CASTLDSNPLETQYF. The CDR3 DNA reads TGTGCCAGCACCTTAGACTCCAACCCGTTGGAGACCCAGTACTTC.

The gene calls are TRBV5-4 and TRBJ1-2, with D hard to call. CDR1 is SGHNT, CDR2 YYREEE, per germline (reference sequence). The CDR3 spans 14 residues. Trimming removed 2 bases from V and 2 bases from J, with 10 bases in between. The CDR3 protein is CASSFTTSNYGYTF. CDR3 DNA sequence: TGTGCCAGCAGCTTTACAACCTCAAACTATGGCTACACCTTC.

The CDR3 spells CASSQVLAGGHNEQFF. The DNA of the CDR3 is TGTGCCAGCAGCCAAGTACTAGCGGGGGGGCACAATGAGCAGTTCTTC. The chain links TRBV4-2 to TRBJ2-1; 13 bases line up with TRBD2. Germline values: CDR1 LGHNA, CDR2 YNFKEQ. The trim removed 1 base at V and 5 bases at J, leaving 2 bases unmatched. The CDR3 extends over 16 amino acids.

V gene TRBV6-5 combines with J gene TRBJ2-1, with D unresolved. Trimming pared 0 bases from V and 8 bases from J, leaving 8 bases between. The germline CDR1 and CDR2 sequences are MNHEY and SVGAGI. The CDR3 runs 13 residues. CDR3 sequence reads: CASSYSEGYEQFF. The CDR3 DNA follows: TGTGCCAGCAGTTACTCGGAAGGATATGAGCAGTTCTTC.

The rearrangement joins TRBV9 to TRBJ1-6; tentative D call: TRBD1 (5 bases). Per the germline V gene, CDR1 is SGDLS and CDR2 is YYNGEE. The CDR3 spans 14 residues. Trimming stripped 1 base from V and 6 bases from J, with 8 bases between. The CDR3 region has the DNA TGTGCCAGCAGCGTACAGGGTTTTAATTCACCCCTCCACTTT. It is translated as CASSVQGFNSPLHF.

The chain joins TRBV6-1 to TRBJ2-7, with D possibly TRBD1 on 6 matching bases. V lost 3 bases to trimming and J lost 2 bases, with 11 bases between them. The CDR3 runs 14 residues. CDR1 MNHNS and CDR2 SASEGT come from the germline V gene. CDR3 sequence reads: CASSEGPGAYEQYF. CDR3 nucleotides: TGTGCCAGCAGTGAGGGCCCAGGGGCCTACGAGCAGTACTTC.

The V call is TRBV15, the J call TRBJ2-7, with a possible D match to TRBD1 (5 bases). The V end was cut by 1 base, the J end by 0 bases, with 7 bases between. Germline V CDR1 and CDR2: LNHNV, YYDKDF (reference sequence). This CDR3 has 14 residues. CDR3 DNA sequence: TGTGCCACCAGCAGAGTGACAGACTCCTACGAGCAGTACTTC. As protein: CATSRVTDSYEQYF.

The gene calls are TRBV29-1 and TRBJ2-5, with D tentatively TRBD2 (5 bases). V was trimmed by 0 bases and J by 0 bases, leaving 11 bases between them. Looked up from germline, CDR1 is SQVTM and CDR2 is ANQGSEA. The CDR3 is 15 amino acids. The CDR3 here is CSVEDGPGYQETQYF. Here the CDR3 DNA reads TGCAGCGTTGAAGATGGGCCGGGGTACCAAGAGACCCAGTACTTC.

The chain links TRBV4-1 to TRBJ2-7, with no clear D. Trimming left V 1 base short and J 7 bases short, with 11 bases between. This CDR3 is built from 13 residues. The germline V gene encodes CDR1 MGHRA and CDR2 YSYEKL. The CDR3 loop reads CASSQVGLEEQYF. The CDR3 DNA is TGCGCCAGCAGCCAAGTAGGCCTCGAGGAGCAGTACTTC.

The J gene is TRBJ2-1, the V gene TRBV5-6; maybe TRBD2 (6 bases). From germline, CDR1 is SGHDT and CDR2 YYEEEE. CDR3 length: 17 residues. Trimming shortened V by 0 bases and J by 1 base, and 14 bases separated the two germline ends. CDR3 DNA sequence: TGTGCCAGCAGCTTGGGGATGGAGGGAAGATCCTACAATGAGCAGTTCTTC. It encodes CASSLGMEGRSYNEQFF. Full variable domain (outside the CDR3, taken from reference TRBV5-6 and TRBJ2-1): DAGVTQSPTHLIKTRGQQVTLRCSPKSGHDTVSWYQQALGQGPQFIFQYYEEEERQRGNFPDRFSGHQFPNYSSELNVNALLLGDSALYLCASSLGMEGRSYNEQFFGPGTRLTVL.